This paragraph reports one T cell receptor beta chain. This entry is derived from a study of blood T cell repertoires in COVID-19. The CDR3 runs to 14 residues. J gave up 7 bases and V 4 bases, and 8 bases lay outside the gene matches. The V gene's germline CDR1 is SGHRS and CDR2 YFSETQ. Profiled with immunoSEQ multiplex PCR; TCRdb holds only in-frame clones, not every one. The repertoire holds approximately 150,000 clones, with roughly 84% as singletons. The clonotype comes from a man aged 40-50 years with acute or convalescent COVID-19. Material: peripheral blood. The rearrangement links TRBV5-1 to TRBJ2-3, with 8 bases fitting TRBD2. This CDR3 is CASSLGLGSNTQYF. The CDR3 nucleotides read TGCGCCAGCAGCCTGGGACTAGGATCAAATACGCAGTATTTT.